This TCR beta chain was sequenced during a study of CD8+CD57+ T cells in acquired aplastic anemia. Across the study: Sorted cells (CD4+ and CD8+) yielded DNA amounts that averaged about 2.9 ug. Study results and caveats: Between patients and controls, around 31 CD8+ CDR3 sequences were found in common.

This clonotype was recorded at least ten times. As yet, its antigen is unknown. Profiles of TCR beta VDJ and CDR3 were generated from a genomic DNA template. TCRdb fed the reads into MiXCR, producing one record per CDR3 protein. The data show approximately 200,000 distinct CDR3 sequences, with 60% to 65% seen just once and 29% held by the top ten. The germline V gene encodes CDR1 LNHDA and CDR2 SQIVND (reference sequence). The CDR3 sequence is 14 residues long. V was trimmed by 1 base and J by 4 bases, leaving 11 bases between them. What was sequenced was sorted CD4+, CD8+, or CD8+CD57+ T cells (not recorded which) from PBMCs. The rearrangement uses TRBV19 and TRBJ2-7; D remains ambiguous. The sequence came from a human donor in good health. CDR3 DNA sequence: TGTGCCAGTAGTATAGTTGGCAGCAATTACGAGCAGTACTTC. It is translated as CASSIVGSNYEQYF.